The rows below give T cell receptor beta chains drawn from one sample of a study of blood T cell repertoires in COVID-19. Method: immunoSEQ multiplex PCR; TCRdb's copy keeps in-frame clones and lacks some. Here the sample spans roughly 140,000 clones, approximately 85% being singletons. Sequenced sample: peripheral blood. Every receptor here comes from an older woman with COVID-19, enrolled during active disease. CDR3s include the opening cysteine and the closing phenylalanine or tryptophan. The D gene is left open where the match is weak.

cdr3_aa: CASKEGVGYEQYF
cdr3_nt: TGTGCCAGTAAAGAAGGGGTCGGGTACGAGCAGTACTTC
j_call: TRBJ2-7
d_call: .
v_call: TRBV19

cdr3_aa: CASSLAGGTYNEQFF
cdr3_nt: TGTGCCAGCAGCTTAGCGGGGGGCACCTACAATGAGCAGTTCTTC
j_call: TRBJ2-1
d_call: TRBD2
v_call: TRBV7-3

cdr3_aa: CASSPSGNYNEQFF
cdr3_nt: TGTGCCAGTAGCCCCAGCGGGAACTACAATGAGCAGTTCTTC
j_call: TRBJ2-1
d_call: TRBD2
v_call: TRBV19

cdr3_aa: CASLSPGEGESGYTF
cdr3_nt: TGCGCCAGCCTTAGCCCAGGGGAGGGTGAATCCGGCTACACCTTC
j_call: TRBJ1-2
d_call: .
v_call: TRBV10-2

cdr3_aa: CASPSEGSRDQETQYF
cdr3_nt: TGTGCCAGCCCCTCGGAAGGATCCAGGGACCAAGAGACCCAGTACTTC
j_call: TRBJ2-5
d_call: .
v_call: TRBV7-9

cdr3_aa: CASSQGIPGGLNTGELFF
cdr3_nt: TGTGCCAGCAGCCAAGGGATTCCCGGGGGTCTTAACACCGGGGAGCTGTTTTTT
j_call: TRBJ2-2
d_call: .
v_call: TRBV3-1/TRBV3-2

cdr3_aa: CASSGTLAGAEVRTNEQFF
cdr3_nt: TGTGCCAGCAGCGGGACACTAGCGGGGGCCGAGGTCCGTACGAATGAGCAGTTCTTC
j_call: TRBJ2-1
d_call: TRBD2
v_call: TRBV9

cdr3_aa: CASSVIGQGFANVLTF
cdr3_nt: TGTGCCAGCAGCGTTATAGGGCAGGGCTTCGCCAACGTCCTGACTTTC
j_call: TRBJ2-6
d_call: .
v_call: TRBV9

cdr3_aa: CASSLQLGPDEQYF
cdr3_nt: TGTGCCAGCAGCTTACAACTGGGGCCCGACGAGCAGTACTTC
j_call: TRBJ2-7
d_call: .
v_call: TRBV7-8

cdr3_aa: CASSYPPNEQYF
cdr3_nt: TGTGCCAGCAGTTACCCCCCCAACGAGCAGTACTTC
j_call: TRBJ2-7
d_call: .
v_call: TRBV6-2/TRBV6-3

cdr3_aa: CASSLLRQNEKLFF
cdr3_nt: TGTGCCAGCAGCTTATTAAGACAGAATGAAAAACTGTTTTTT
j_call: TRBJ1-4
d_call: .
v_call: TRBV7-2

cdr3_aa: CASSHLGGGIEKLFF
cdr3_nt: TGTGCCAGCAGCCACCTCGGGGGGGGTATTGAAAAACTGTTTTTT
j_call: TRBJ1-4
d_call: .
v_call: TRBV3-1/TRBV3-2